The sequence of this TCR beta chain was determined in a study of control samples from healthy donors and cancer patients. This table comes from immunoSEQ multiplex PCR, and its TCRdb copy is limited to in-frame clones, with some not included. The table lists 350,000 to 450,000 clones, 75% to 95% of them singletons. Germline V gene lookup returns CDR1 SGDLS and CDR2 YYNGEE. The V end was cut by 2 bases, the J end by 0 bases, with 3 bases between. The CDR3 contains 13 residues. This clone was observed once. This sequence was found in a man aged 40-50 years with head and neck cancer. The specimen was PBMCs. This chain connects TRBV9 to TRBJ1-5; no firm D call. The CDR3 nucleotides are TGTGCCAGCAGCGTCTATAGCAATCAGCCCCAGCATTTT. It yields the protein CASSVYSNQPQHF.